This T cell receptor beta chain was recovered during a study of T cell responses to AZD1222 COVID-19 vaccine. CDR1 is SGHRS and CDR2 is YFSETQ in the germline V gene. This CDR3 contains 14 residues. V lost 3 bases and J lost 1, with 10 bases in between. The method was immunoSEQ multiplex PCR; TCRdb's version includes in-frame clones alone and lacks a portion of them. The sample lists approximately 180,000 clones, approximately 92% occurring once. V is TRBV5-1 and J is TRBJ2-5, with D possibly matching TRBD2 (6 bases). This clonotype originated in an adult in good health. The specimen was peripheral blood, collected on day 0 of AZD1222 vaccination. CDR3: CASSSGTAQETQYF. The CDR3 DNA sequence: TGCGCCAGCAGCTCAGGGACTGCCCAAGAGACCCAGTACTTC.